This TCR beta chain originates from a study of blood T cell repertoires in COVID-19. Trimming removed 0 bases at V and 0 bases at J, with 9 bases between. CDR3 size: 15 residues. Germline V CDR1 and CDR2: SGHRS, YFSETQ. Repertoires were generated with immunoSEQ multiplex PCR, while TCRdb's copy carries only in-frame clones and drops some. The repertoire consists of about 130,000 clones, with around 89% occurring once and the leading ten covering approximately 10%. Sequencing was carried out using peripheral blood. The clonotype comes from a man aged 45-65 years with acute or convalescent COVID-19. This chain links TRBV5-1 with TRBJ1-1; D gene uncertain. The CDR3, as DNA: TGCGCCAGCAGCTTGGGGTCTAACGTGAACACTGAAGCTTTCTTT. It yields the protein CASSLGSNVNTEAFF.